The 29 T cell receptor beta chains presented below share a single source sample, sequenced in a study of T cell responses to AZD1222 COVID-19 vaccine. TCRdb's table, derived via immunoSEQ multiplex PCR, lists solely in-frame clones and lacks some. The sample consists of more than 110,000 clones, around nine tenths of them appearing once. Here the sequenced sample was peripheral blood, taken on day 0 of AZD1222 vaccination. The source of these receptors is an adult in good health.

J is TRBJ2-6 and V is TRBV29-1, with D perhaps being TRBD1 or TRBD2 (5 bases each). Germline CDR1 SQVTM, CDR2 ANQGSEA. Trimming pared 6 bases from V and 1 base from J, leaving 16 bases between. CDR3 length equals 16 residues. The CDR3 DNA is TGCAGCGTAGCCGGGACCCCTGGGTCTGGGGCCAACGTCCTGACTTTC. The encoded protein is CSVAGTPGSGANVLTF.

This clone was recorded only once. The chain joins TRBV30 to TRBJ2-7; 10 bases agree with TRBD2. CDR3 size: 16 residues. V lost 0 bases, J lost 3 bases, and 8 bases stayed unmatched. The germline V gene encodes CDR1 GTSNPN and CDR2 SVGIG (reference sequence). This chain's CDR3 is CAWSVRGSGRNYEQYF. The CDR3 DNA reads TGTGCCTGGAGTGTACGCGGTAGCGGGAGGAACTACGAGCAGTACTTC.

J is TRBJ1-2 and V is TRBV3-1 (or the pseudogene TRBV3-2); D call uncertain. The length of the CDR3 is 13 residues. The germline V gene has CDR1 LGHDT and CDR2 YNNKEL (reference sequence). V lost 1 base, J lost 7 bases, and 10 bases lay in between. CDR3 nucleotides: TGTGCCAGCAGCCAAGTGGGGTTGGGTGGCTACACCTTC. Amino acids: CASSQVGLGGYTF.

The chain is built from TRBV28 and TRBJ1-5; possible D gene TRBD1, 5 bases. V lost 5 bases to trimming and J lost 6 bases, with 11 bases between them. This CDR3 is built from 13 residues. CDR1 MDHEN and CDR2 SYDVKM come from the germline V gene. For the CDR3, the DNA is TGTGCCAGCAGTCAAGGTGGGGGTCAGCCCCAGCATTTT. It translates to CASSQGGGQPQHF.

The rearrangement joins TRBV3-1 (or the pseudogene TRBV3-2) to TRBJ2-7, with TRBD1 matching over 9 bases. Germline trimming cut 4 bases from V and 3 bases from J; bases unmatched to any gene: 16. CDR3 length: 18 residues. In germline, CDR1 is LGHDT, CDR2 YNNKEL (reference sequence). CDR3 protein: CASSPPGTGTGSIYEQYF. The CDR3 DNA follows: TGTGCCAGCAGCCCACCGGGAACCGGGACAGGGAGTATCTACGAGCAGTACTTC.

This clone appeared a single time. This chain links TRBV29-1 with TRBJ1-4; D is ambiguous. CDR1 SQVTM and CDR2 ANQGSEA come from the germline V gene. This CDR3 spans 14 amino acids. Trimming shortened V by 5 bases and J by 8 bases, and 18 bases separated the two germline ends. Here the CDR3 reads CSVYYLGSQEKLFF. The CDR3 bases are TGCAGCGTTTACTATTTGGGGTCCCAGGAAAAACTGTTTTTT.

The chain employs TRBV10-3 and TRBJ2-2; D is possibly TRBD1 (6 bases). The germline V gene has CDR1 ENHRY and CDR2 SYGVKD. V dropped 7 bases and J dropped 10 bases, with 19 bases sitting between them. The CDR3 contains 14 residues. The CDR3 here is CAITRTALGEELFF. The CDR3 DNA reads as TGTGCCATCACCAGGACAGCCCTTGGTGAGGAGCTGTTTTTT.

Only a few counts were recorded for this clone. This same CDR3 is encoded by further DNA sequences in the sample. The gene calls are TRBV6-4 and TRBJ2-3; 8 bases are a match to TRBD2. V was clipped by 0 bases and J by 3 bases; unmatched bases: 5. Per the germline V gene, CDR1 is MRHNA and CDR2 is SNTAGT. CDR3 length equals 16 residues. CDR3 DNA: TGTGCCAGCAGTGACTCTTCCGGGGGGGGTACAGATACGCAGTATTTT. This translates into CASSDSSGGGTDTQYF.

V usage is TRBV6-4 and J usage is TRBJ2-1; no definite D call. Deletions cut 5 bases from V and 0 bases from J, with 11 bases between. The CDR3 consists of 15 residues. The germline gives CDR1 MRHNA, CDR2 SNTAGT. This CDR3 is CASSPEPSSYNEQFF. In DNA form, the CDR3 reads TGTGCCAGCAGTCCCGAGCCTAGCTCCTACAATGAGCAGTTCTTC.

V gene TRBV14 combines with J gene TRBJ2-7, with D unresolved. V lost 5 bases to trimming and J lost 6 bases, with 17 bases between them. The CDR3 contains 14 residues. The germline gives CDR1 SGHDN, CDR2 FVKESK. The CDR3 DNA is TGTGCCAGCAGCACACCGGGCGCCCTTTCCGAGCAGTACTTC. This gives the protein CASSTPGALSEQYF.

The chain combines TRBV2 with TRBJ2-1; D might be TRBD2 (6 bases). V gave up 11 bases and J gave up 6 bases, with 20 bases separating them. This CDR3 is 14 amino acids long. Per germline, CDR1 SNHLY and CDR2 FYNNEI. The CDR3, as DNA: TGTGCCCGATCACCCAGCGGGTTGGCCAATGAGCAGTTCTTC. It yields the protein CARSPSGLANEQFF. The entire variable domain, with the rest obtained from reference TRBV2 and TRBJ2-1, is as follows: EPEVTQTPSHQVTQMGQEVILRCVPISNHLYFYWYRQILGQKVEFLVSFYNNEISEKSEIFDDQFSVERPDGSNFTLKIRSTKLEDSAMYFCARSPSGLANEQFFGPGTRLTVL.

V and J are TRBV5-1 and TRBJ2-7; TRBD1 agrees at 8 bases. The germline gives CDR1 SGHRS, CDR2 YFSETQ. The CDR3 consists of 15 residues. V was clipped by 4 bases and J by 7 bases; unmatched bases: 13. The CDR3 loop reads CASSRIGQGSSEQYF. The CDR3 DNA sequence: TGCGCCAGCAGCAGGATTGGACAGGGATCCTCGGAGCAGTACTTC.

For this clone: The same CDR3 can be traced to other DNA sequences in this sample. The chain couples TRBV19 to TRBJ1-1; TRBD1 is a possible D gene (5 bases). V lost 3 bases and J 4 bases, leaving 9 bases between the germline ends. The CDR3 is 13 residues long. CDR1 is LNHDA, CDR2 SQIVND, per germline (reference sequence). This chain's CDR3 is CASSIGRGTEAFF. The CDR3 DNA is TGTGCCAGTAGTATCGGGAGGGGCACTGAAGCTTTCTTT.

The gene calls are TRBV5-5 and TRBJ1-1; TRBD1 might be the D (5 bases). The V gene lost 0 bases and the J gene lost 1 base, with 10 bases spanning the gap. The CDR3 totals 15 residues. Germline CDR1 reads SGHKS; CDR2 reads YYEKEE (reference sequence). In DNA, the CDR3 is TGTGCCAGCAGCTTGGTTCAGGGCTGGAACACTGAAGCTTTCTTT. Translated, it gives CASSLVQGWNTEAFF. Full variable domain (outside the CDR3, taken from reference TRBV5-5 and TRBJ1-1): DAGVTQSPTHLIKTRGQQVTLRCSPISGHKSVSWYQQVLGQGPQFIFQYYEKEERGRGNFPDRFSARQFPNYSSELNVNALLLGDSALYLCASSLVQGWNTEAFFGQGTRLTVV.

The chain combines TRBV3-1 (or the pseudogene TRBV3-2) with TRBJ1-2; D not resolved. This CDR3 has 12 residues. Trimming left V 0 bases short and J 10 bases short, with 9 bases between. Germline CDR1 and CDR2: LGHDT and YNNKEL (reference sequence). The DNA for the CDR3 is TGTGCCAGCAGCCAAGATGTTTTAACCTACACCTTC. Residues: CASSQDVLTYTF.

This chain's CDR3 is CASSLNRRPKPEQYF. The CDR3 region has the DNA TGTGCCAGCAGTCTAAATAGGAGGCCCAAACCCGAGCAGTACTTC. J is TRBJ2-7 and V is TRBV7-2; possible D gene TRBD2, 5 bases. CDR3 size: 15 residues. Trimming removed 6 bases at V and 6 bases at J, with 21 bases between. CDR1 SGHTA and CDR2 FQGNSA come from the germline V gene.

The V and J genes are TRBV19 and TRBJ2-3; 7 bases line up with TRBD2. The germline gives CDR1 LNHDA, CDR2 SQIVND (reference sequence). J gave up 6 bases and V 1 base, and 4 bases lay outside the gene matches. This CDR3 is 14 amino acids long. DNA for the CDR3: TGTGCCAGTAGTATAGGGACTAGTTGGGATACGCAGTATTTT. It is translated as CASSIGTSWDTQYF.

This clone was detected only a few times. The chain employs TRBV29-1 and TRBJ1-1; possible D gene TRBD1, 5 bases. The CDR3 totals 14 residues. Trimming shortened V by 5 bases and J by 3 bases, and 16 bases separated the two germline ends. CDR1 is SQVTM, CDR2 ANQGSEA, per germline. The CDR3, as DNA: TGCAGCGTTCGGACCGGTGAGGGGTACACTGAAGCTTTCTTT. Its translation: CSVRTGEGYTEAFF.

The rearrangement uses TRBV28 and TRBJ2-2; TRBD2 matches 10 bases. V was pared by 8 bases and J by 1 base, with 7 bases of the junction left unmatched. The CDR3 is 16 residues long. CDR1 is MDHEN, CDR2 SYDVKM, per germline. The CDR3 here is CASLRTSGRNTGELFF. Written as DNA, the CDR3 is TGTGCCAGCCTCCGGACTAGCGGAAGGAACACCGGGGAGCTGTTTTTT.

This chain uses TRBV11-2 with TRBJ1-4; TRBD1 matches at 9 bases. Trimming took 4 bases from V and 5 from J; bases not matched to a gene: 5. This CDR3 has 15 amino acids. Germline loops: CDR1 SGHAT, CDR2 FQNNGV. CDR3 amino acids: CASSWTGALNEKLFF. For the CDR3, the DNA is TGTGCCAGCAGCTGGACAGGGGCGTTAAATGAAAAACTGTTTTTT.

V and J are TRBV7-9 and TRBJ1-4, with no clear D. In germline, CDR1 is SEHNR, CDR2 FQNEAQ (reference sequence). The V gene lost 4 bases and the J gene lost 8 bases, with 17 bases spanning the gap. The CDR3 contains 15 residues. CDR3 nucleotide sequence: TGTGCCAGCAGCTCCCCGTTGAAGGCTAGGGAAAAACTGTTTTTT. Its translation is CASSSPLKAREKLFF.

This chain connects TRBV5-1 to TRBJ1-2; 8 bases map to TRBD1. Losses at the gene ends were 0 bases for V and 6 bases for J; bases not matched to a gene: 4. This CDR3 spans 14 amino acids. Germline CDR1 SGHRS, CDR2 YFSETQ. The CDR3 nucleotides are TGCGCCAGCAGCTTGGCTACAGGGGGGAATGGCTACACCTTC. It translates to CASSLATGGNGYTF. The whole variable domain, remainder taken from reference TRBV5-1 and TRBJ1-2, is KAGVTQTPRYLIKTRGQQVTLSCSPISGHRSVSWYQQTPGQGLQFLFEYFSETQRNKGNFPGRFSGRQFSNSRSEMNVSTLELGDSALYLCASSLATGGNGYTFGSGTRLTVV.

The CDR3 region has the DNA TGTGCCAGTAGTGGAAGGGACAGCTACTATGGCTACACCTTC. Residues: CASSGRDSYYGYTF. This rearrangement joins TRBV19 to TRBJ1-2; 7 nucleotides line up with TRBD1. Germline V lookup: CDR1 LNHDA, CDR2 SQIVND (reference sequence). With V trimmed by 5 bases and J by 3 bases, 6 bases remained unmatched. This CDR3 has 14 residues. Together with reference TRBV19 and TRBJ1-2, the CDR3 gives the full variable domain: DGGITQSPKYLFRKEGQNVTLSCEQNLNHDAMYWYRQDPGQGLRLIYYSQIVNDFQKGDIAEGYSVSREKKESFPLTVTSAQKNPTAFYLCASSGRDSYYGYTFGSGTRLTVV.

The V gene is TRBV6-6, the J gene TRBJ2-6; D uncertain. The length of the CDR3 is 14 residues. V was clipped by 5 bases and J by 0 bases, with 5 bases between them. Germline CDR1 MNHNY, CDR2 SVGAGI (reference sequence). The CDR3 nucleotides read TGTGCCAGCAGTGTGATCTCTGGGGCCAACGTCCTGACTTTC. This translates into CASSVISGANVLTF.

This clone was detected only once. The chain employs TRBV3-1 (or the pseudogene TRBV3-2) and TRBJ1-1, with D perhaps TRBD1 (5 bases). The length of the CDR3 is 15 residues. Trimming shortened V by 0 bases and J by 1 base, and 9 bases separated the two germline ends. Germline-derived CDR1 and CDR2 are LGHDT and YNNKEL (reference sequence). The CDR3 here is CASSQDPGGNTEAFF. The CDR3 DNA sequence: TGTGCCAGCAGCCAAGATCCTGGGGGGAACACTGAAGCTTTCTTT.

The chain carries TRBV20-1 and TRBJ1-1; no clear D. V lost 5 bases to trimming and J lost 5 bases, with 9 bases between them. The CDR3 is made up of 11 amino acids. CDR1 and CDR2 from the germline V gene are DFQATT and SNEGSKA (reference sequence). CDR3 bases: TGCAGTGCTCCGGCGGGGACTGAAGCTTTCTTT. Translating gives CSAPAGTEAFF.

The genes are TRBV7-8 and TRBJ1-5; D unclear. This CDR3 region has 16 residues. The germline V and J ends were trimmed by 5 bases and 3 bases, with 17 bases remaining between them. In germline, CDR1 is SGHVS, CDR2 FQNEAQ. This CDR3 is CASSADGWTYNQPQHF. CDR3 DNA sequence: TGTGCCAGCAGCGCTGACGGGTGGACCTACAATCAGCCCCAGCATTTT. Combining the CDR3 with reference TRBV7-8 and TRBJ1-5 gives the whole variable domain GAGVSQSPRYKVAKRGQDVALRCDPISGHVSLFWYQQALGQGPEFLTYFQNEAQLDKSGLPSDRFFAERPEGSVSTLKIQRTQQEDSAVYLCASSADGWTYNQPQHFGDGTRLSIL.

V is TRBV10-1 and J is TRBJ2-3, with TRBD2 matching over 9 bases. The CDR3 totals 18 residues. Germline V gives CDR1 WNHNN, CDR2 SYGVQD (reference sequence). After removal of 0 bases from V and 2 bases from J, the junction contained 9 bases not matched to a gene. The CDR3 DNA follows: TGCGCCAGCAGTGAGTCGGGGGAGACTAGCGGCGCCACAGATACGCAGTATTTT. Its protein is CASSESGETSGATDTQYF.

The chain uses TRBV7-9 and TRBJ2-3; possibly TRBD1 or TRBD2 for D (5 bases each). CDR1 and CDR2 (germline): SEHNR, FQNEAQ (reference sequence). Between the trimmed V and J ends, which lost 11 bases and 2 bases, there was a span of 11 bases. This CDR3 spans 12 amino acids. The CDR3 DNA sequence: TGTGCCGAGGGGCAGGTCACAGATACGCAGTATTTT. This encodes CAEGQVTDTQYF.